This record concerns one TCR beta chain sequence. Its antigen remains unidentified. Autoimmune disease history or systemic immunosuppression barred patients. This record belongs to a study of OX40 agonist ivuxolimab in advanced cancers. Study information: Ivuxolimab, an agonistic anti-OX40 (CD134) antibody, was given to patients. Patients treated during dose escalation were battling hepatocellular carcinoma, melanoma, renal cell or head and neck cancer.

General study findings and limits: At 0.1 to 3.0 mg/kg and by week 6, CD4+ and CD8+ T cells in the blood had expanded clonally.

This CDR3 has 16 amino acids. Germline V gene sequence: CDR1 KGHSH, CDR2 LQKENI. V gave up 4 bases and J gave up 2 bases; unmatched junction bases: 8. Data came from immunoSEQ multiplex PCR; TCRdb stores just in-frame clones and leaves some out. The sample carries 75,000 to 100,000 clones, more than 80% recorded once. The sample here was CD4+ or CD8+ T cells sorted from blood, taken in a trial of the OX40 agonist ivuxolimab. V gene TRBV18 combines with J gene TRBJ1-3, with TRBD1 matching over 7 bases. This TCR came from an adult with an advanced solid tumor such as melanoma, head and neck, liver or kidney cancer. CDR3 region: CASSRSRQGAGNTIYF. DNA of the CDR3: TGTGCCAGCTCACGATCACGACAGGGAGCTGGAAACACCATATATTTT.